This T cell receptor beta chain was recovered during a study of T cell changes during pregnancy in multiple sclerosis. Libraries were prepared by immunoSEQ multiplex PCR; TCRdb keeps only in-frame clonotypes and omits some of them. The sample lists tens of thousands of clones; less than 90% were seen once. The CDR3 loop spans 14 amino acids. In germline, CDR1 is SGHTA, CDR2 FQGNSA. V was pared by 2 bases and J by 3 bases, with 11 bases between. The V and J genes are TRBV7-2 and TRBJ2-7; D unresolved. Sequencing used CD4+ T cells from peripheral blood mononuclear cells, obtained in the second trimester of pregnancy. The origin of this receptor is a female donor with multiple sclerosis, enrolled in a pregnancy study. The CDR3 bases are TGTGCCAGCAGCTTACGTAACAAAATCTACGAGCAGTACTTC. This sequence encodes CASSLRNKIYEQYF.